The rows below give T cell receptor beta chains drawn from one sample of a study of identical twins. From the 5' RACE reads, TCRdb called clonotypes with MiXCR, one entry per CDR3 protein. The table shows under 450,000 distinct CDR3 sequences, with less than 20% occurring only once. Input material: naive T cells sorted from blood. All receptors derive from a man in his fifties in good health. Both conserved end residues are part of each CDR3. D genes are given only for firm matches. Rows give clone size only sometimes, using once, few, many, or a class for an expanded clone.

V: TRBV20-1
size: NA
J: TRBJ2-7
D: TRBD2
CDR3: CSARGGSGDEQYF
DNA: TGCAGTGCTAGGGGGGGGAGCGGCGACGAGCAGTACTTC

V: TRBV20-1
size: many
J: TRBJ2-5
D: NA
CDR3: CSVRKGIETQYF
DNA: TGCAGTGTGAGGAAGGGAATAGAGACCCAGTACTTC

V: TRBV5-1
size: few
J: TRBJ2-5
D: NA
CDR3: CASSLGTGFETQYF
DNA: TGCGCCAGCAGCTTGGGAACAGGGTTCGAGACCCAGTACTTC

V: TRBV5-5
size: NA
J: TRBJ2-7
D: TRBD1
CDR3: CASPIRTGANYEQYF
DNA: TGTGCCAGCCCTATTCGGACAGGGGCGAACTACGAGCAGTACTTC

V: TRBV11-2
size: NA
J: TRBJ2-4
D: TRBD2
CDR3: CASRSLREGLGNIQYF
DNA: TGTGCCAGCAGATCCCTCCGGGAGGGCCTGGGTAACATTCAGTACTTC

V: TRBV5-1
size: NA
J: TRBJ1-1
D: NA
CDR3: CASSFAGATEAFF
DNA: TGCGCCAGCAGCTTCGCAGGCGCCACTGAAGCTTTCTTT

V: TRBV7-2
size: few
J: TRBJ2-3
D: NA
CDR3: CASSLGPMGADTQYF
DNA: TGTGCCAGCAGCTTAGGGCCCATGGGGGCAGATACGCAGTATTTT

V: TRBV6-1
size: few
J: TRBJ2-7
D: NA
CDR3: CAILQEAPYEQYF
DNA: TGTGCCATACTACAGGAGGCCCCCTACGAGCAGTACTTC

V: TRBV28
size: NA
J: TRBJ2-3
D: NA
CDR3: CASLDQTSTDTQYF
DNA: TGTGCCAGCCTTGATCAAACCAGCACAGATACGCAGTATTTT

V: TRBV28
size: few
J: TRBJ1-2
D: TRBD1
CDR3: CASSLSDRAAGYTF
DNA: TGTGCCAGCAGTTTATCCGACAGGGCTGCCGGCTACACCTTC

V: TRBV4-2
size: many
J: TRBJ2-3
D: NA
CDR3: CASSQDFGIGTDTQYF
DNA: TGCGCCAGCAGCCAAGACTTCGGCATCGGCACAGATACGCAGTATTTT

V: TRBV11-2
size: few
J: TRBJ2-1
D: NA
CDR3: CASSFSWGAGDNEQFF
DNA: TGTGCCAGCAGTTTTAGTTGGGGGGCAGGTGACAATGAGCAGTTCTTC

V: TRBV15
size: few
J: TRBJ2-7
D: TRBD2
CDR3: CATSRDGTSGGPADYEQYF
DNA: TGTGCCACCAGCAGAGATGGGACTAGCGGGGGCCCCGCAGACTACGAGCAGTACTTC

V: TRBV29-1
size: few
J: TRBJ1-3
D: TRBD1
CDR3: CSAQGGPPSGNTIYF
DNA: TGCAGCGCCCAGGGGGGGCCCCCCTCTGGAAACACCATATATTTT

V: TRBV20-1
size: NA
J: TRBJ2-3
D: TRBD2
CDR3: CSARDVAGGLTDTQYF
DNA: TGCAGTGCTAGGGACGTAGCGGGAGGGCTGACAGATACGCAGTATTTT

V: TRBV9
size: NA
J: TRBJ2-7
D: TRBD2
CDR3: CASSVGLAGAPKEQYF
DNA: TGTGCCAGCAGCGTAGGTCTAGCGGGAGCCCCTAAAGAGCAGTACTTC

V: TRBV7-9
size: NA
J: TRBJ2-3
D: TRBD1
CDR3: CASSLDRGSDTQYF
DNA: TGTGCCAGCAGCTTAGACAGGGGTTCAGATACGCAGTATTTT

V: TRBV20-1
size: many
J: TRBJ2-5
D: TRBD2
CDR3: CSARNTPGTWEGETQYF
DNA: TGCAGTGCTAGAAATACTCCCGGGACCTGGGAGGGGGAGACCCAGTACTTC

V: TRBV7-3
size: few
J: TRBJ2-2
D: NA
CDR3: CASSQGAGELFF
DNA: TGTGCCAGCAGCCAGGGCGCCGGGGAGCTGTTTTTT

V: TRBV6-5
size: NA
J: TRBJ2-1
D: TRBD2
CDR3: CASSYSSTSGYYNEQFF
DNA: TGTGCCAGCAGTTACTCGTCGACTAGCGGTTACTACAATGAGCAGTTCTTC

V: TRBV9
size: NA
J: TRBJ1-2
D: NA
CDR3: CASSVLGPVPGTF
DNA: TGTGCCAGCAGCGTATTGGGTCCGGTCCCAGGCACCTTC

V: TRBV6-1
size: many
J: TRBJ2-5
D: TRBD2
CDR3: CASSEELRGLVLETQYF
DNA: TGTGCCAGCAGTGAAGAGTTGAGGGGACTAGTGTTGGAGACCCAGTACTTC

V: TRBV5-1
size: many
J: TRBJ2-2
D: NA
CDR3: CASSATPGVGELFF
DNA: TGCGCCAGCAGCGCGACCCCGGGGGTCGGGGAGCTGTTTTTT

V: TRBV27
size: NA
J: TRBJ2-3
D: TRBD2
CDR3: CASRLRGGRDTQYF
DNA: TGTGCCAGCCGATTACGCGGGGGACGAGATACGCAGTATTTT

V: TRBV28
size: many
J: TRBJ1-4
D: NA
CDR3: CASSPRSGAKLFF
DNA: TGTGCCAGCAGTCCGCGGTCAGGCGCGAAACTGTTTTTT

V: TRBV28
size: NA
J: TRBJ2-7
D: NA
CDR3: CASKGHSYEQYF
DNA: TGTGCCAGCAAAGGACACTCCTACGAGCAGTACTTC

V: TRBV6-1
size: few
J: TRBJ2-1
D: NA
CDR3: CASTQPRDNEQFF
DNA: TGTGCCAGCACCCAACCCCGGGACAATGAGCAGTTCTTC

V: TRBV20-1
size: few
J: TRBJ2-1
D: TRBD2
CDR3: CSASGTSDNEQFF
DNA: TGCAGTGCCTCCGGGACTAGCGACAATGAGCAGTTCTTC

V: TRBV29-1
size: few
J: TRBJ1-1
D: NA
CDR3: CSVGAQGTEAFF
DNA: TGCAGCGTTGGAGCCCAAGGCACTGAAGCTTTCTTT

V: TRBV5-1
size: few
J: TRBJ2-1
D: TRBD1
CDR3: CASSQQTGRSYNEQFF
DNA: TGCGCCAGCAGCCAACAGACAGGGAGATCATACAATGAGCAGTTCTTC

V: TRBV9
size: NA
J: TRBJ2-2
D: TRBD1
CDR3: CASSHPRGPVNTGELFF
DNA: TGTGCCAGCAGCCACCCGAGGGGGCCAGTGAACACCGGGGAGCTGTTTTTT

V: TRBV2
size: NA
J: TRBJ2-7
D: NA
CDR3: CASNRGSYEQYF
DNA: TGTGCCAGCAATAGGGGATCCTACGAGCAGTACTTC

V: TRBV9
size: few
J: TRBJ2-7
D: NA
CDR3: CASSVDGGAAGQYF
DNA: TGTGCCAGCAGCGTAGACGGGGGAGCGGCGGGGCAGTACTTC

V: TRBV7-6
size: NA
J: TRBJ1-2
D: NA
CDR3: CASSLSEAGTEGYTF
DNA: TGTGCCAGCAGCTTATCAGAGGCAGGGACGGAAGGCTACACCTTC

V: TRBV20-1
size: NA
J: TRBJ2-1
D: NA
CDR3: CSARDGAGSYNEQFF
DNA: TGCAGTGCTAGAGATGGGGCAGGCTCCTACAATGAGCAGTTCTTC

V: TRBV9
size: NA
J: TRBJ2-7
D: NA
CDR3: CASSVALVGGQYF
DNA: TGTGCCAGCAGCGTAGCGCTAGTCGGCGGGCAGTACTTC

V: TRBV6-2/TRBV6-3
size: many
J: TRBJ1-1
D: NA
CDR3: CASSYSVGGEAFF
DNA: TGTGCCAGCAGTTACTCGGTCGGGGGGGAAGCTTTCTTT

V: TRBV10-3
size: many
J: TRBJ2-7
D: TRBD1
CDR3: CATGQGGGEQYF
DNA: TGTGCCACGGGACAGGGAGGGGGCGAGCAGTACTTC

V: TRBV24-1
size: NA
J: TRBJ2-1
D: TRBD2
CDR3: CATSGSGGQEQFF
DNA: TGTGCCACCAGTGGCTCGGGGGGGCAGGAGCAGTTCTTC

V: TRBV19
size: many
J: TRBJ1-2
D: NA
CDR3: CASSIGGPSYGYTF
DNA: TGTGCCAGTAGTATAGGCGGACCCTCCTATGGCTACACCTTC